This T cell receptor (beta chain) was sequenced during a study of blood T cells in healthy people across ages. The second PCR ran about 6 to 11 cycles with a sample-barcoded 5' primer and J-beta primers. TCRdb called the 5' RACE reads again in MiXCR, with one record for every CDR3 protein. The repertoire holds more than 450,000 distinct CDR3 sequences, around 27% seen once, with about 3.3% in the top ten. The CDR3 has 13 residues. V shed 1 base and J shed 2 bases, with 7 bases lying between them. In germline, CDR1 is SQVTM, CDR2 ANQGSEA. These data were also filed under a second study, of T cells of mothers and their children. From that study: No clone of persistent microchimeric T cells was detected.

The sequenced sample was blood. The receptor's source is a boy aged 2 to 10 in good health. V and J are TRBV29-1 and TRBJ2-3, with D perhaps TRBD1 (5 bases). The CDR3 region is CSVEGQLTDTQYF. The CDR3 DNA sequence: TGCAGCGTTGAAGGACAGCTCACAGATACGCAGTATTTT.